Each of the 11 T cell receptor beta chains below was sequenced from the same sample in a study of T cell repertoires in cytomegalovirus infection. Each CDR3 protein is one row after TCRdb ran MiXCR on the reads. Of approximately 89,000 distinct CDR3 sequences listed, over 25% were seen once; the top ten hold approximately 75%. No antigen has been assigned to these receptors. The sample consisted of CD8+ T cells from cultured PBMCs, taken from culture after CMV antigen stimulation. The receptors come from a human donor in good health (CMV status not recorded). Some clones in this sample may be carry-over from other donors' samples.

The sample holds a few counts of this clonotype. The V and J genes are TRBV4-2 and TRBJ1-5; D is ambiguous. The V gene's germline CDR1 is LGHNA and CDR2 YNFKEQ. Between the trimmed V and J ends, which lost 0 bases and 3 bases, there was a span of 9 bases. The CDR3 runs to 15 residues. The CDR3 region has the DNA TGTGCCAGCAGCCAAGAAGGAGGGATCAATCAGCCCCAGCATTTT. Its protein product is CASSQEGGINQPQHF.

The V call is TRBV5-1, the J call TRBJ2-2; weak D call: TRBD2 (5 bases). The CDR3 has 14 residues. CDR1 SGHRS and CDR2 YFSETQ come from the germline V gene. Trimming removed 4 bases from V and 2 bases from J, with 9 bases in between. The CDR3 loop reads CASSPDLNTGELFF. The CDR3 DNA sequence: TGCGCCAGCAGCCCGGACTTAAACACCGGGGAGCTGTTTTTT. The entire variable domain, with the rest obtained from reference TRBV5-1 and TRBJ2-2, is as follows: KAGVTQTPRYLIKTRGQQVTLSCSPISGHRSVSWYQQTPGQGLQFLFEYFSETQRNKGNFPGRFSGRQFSNSRSEMNVSTLELGDSALYLCASSPDLNTGELFFGEGSRLTVL.

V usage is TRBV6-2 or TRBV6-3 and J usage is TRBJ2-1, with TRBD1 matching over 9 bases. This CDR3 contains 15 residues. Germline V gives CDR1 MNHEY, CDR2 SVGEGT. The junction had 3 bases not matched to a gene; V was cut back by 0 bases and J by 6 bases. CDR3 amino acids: CASSYSGTGSNEQFF. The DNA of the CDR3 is TGTGCCAGCAGTTACTCCGGGACAGGGTCCAATGAGCAGTTCTTC.

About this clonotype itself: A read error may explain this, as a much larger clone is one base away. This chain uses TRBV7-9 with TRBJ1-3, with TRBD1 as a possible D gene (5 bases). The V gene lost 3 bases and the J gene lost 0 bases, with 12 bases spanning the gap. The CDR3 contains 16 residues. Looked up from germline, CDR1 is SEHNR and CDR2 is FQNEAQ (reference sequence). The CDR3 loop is CASSFATGSSGNTIYF. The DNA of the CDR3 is TGTGCCAGCAGCTTCGCCACAGGCAGCTCTGGAAACACCATATATTTT. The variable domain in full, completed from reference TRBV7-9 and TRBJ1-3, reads DTGVSQNPRHKITKRGQNVTFRCDPISEHNRLYWYRQTLGQGPEFLTYFQNEAQLEKSRLLSDRFSAERPKGSFSTLEIQRTEQGDSAMYLCASSFATGSSGNTIYFGEGSWLTVV.

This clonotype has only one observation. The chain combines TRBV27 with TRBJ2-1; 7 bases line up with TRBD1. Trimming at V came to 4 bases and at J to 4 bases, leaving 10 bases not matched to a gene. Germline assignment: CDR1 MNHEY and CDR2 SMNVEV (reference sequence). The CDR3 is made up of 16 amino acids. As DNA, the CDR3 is TGTGCCAGCAGTTCCTCCCCGGGACAGCTATACAATGAGCAGTTCTTC. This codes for CASSSSPGQLYNEQFF.

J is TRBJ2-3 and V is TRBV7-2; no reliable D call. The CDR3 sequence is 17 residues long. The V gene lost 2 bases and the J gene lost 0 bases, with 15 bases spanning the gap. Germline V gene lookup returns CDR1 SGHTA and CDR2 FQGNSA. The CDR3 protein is CASSLLGLGSSTDTQYF. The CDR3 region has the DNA TGTGCCAGCAGCTTATTGGGTCTTGGATCTAGCACAGATACGCAGTATTTT.

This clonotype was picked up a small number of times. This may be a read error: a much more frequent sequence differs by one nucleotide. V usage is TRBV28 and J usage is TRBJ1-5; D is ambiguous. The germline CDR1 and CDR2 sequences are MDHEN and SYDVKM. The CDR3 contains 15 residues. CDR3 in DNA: TGTGCCGGCAGACCCGGGGAGTATAGCAATCAGCCCCAGCATTTT. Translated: CAGRPGEYSNQPQHF.

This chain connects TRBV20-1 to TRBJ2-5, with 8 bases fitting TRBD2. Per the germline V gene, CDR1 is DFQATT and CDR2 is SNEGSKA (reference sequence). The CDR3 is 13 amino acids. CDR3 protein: CSVPTGGQETQYF. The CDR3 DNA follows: TGCAGCGTACCGACGGGGGGGCAAGAGACCCAGTACTTC.

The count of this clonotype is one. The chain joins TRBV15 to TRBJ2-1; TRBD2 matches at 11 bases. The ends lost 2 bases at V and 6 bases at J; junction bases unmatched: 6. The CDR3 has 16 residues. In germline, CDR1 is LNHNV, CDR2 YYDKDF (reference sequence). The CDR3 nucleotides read TGTGCCACCAGCAGAACACTAGCGGGGGAGGGCAATGAGCAGTTCTTC. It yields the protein CATSRTLAGEGNEQFF. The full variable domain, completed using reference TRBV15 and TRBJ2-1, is DAMVIQNPRYQVTQFGKPVTLSCSQTLNHNVMYWYQQKSSQAPKLLFHYYDKDFNNEADTPDNFQSRRPNTSFCFLDIRSPGLGDTAMYLCATSRTLAGEGNEQFFGPGTRLTVL.

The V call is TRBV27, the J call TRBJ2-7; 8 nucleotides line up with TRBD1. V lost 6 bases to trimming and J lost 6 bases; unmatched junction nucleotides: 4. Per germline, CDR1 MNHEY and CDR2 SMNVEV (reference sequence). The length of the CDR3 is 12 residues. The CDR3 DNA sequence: TGTGCCAGCAGAATGGGGACAGGCGAGCAGTACTTC. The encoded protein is CASRMGTGEQYF.

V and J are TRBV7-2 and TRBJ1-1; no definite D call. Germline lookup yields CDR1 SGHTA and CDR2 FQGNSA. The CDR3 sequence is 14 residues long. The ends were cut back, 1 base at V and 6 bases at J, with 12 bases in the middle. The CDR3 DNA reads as TGTGCCAGCAGCTTAGACAATTTGTCCTCTGAAGCTTTCTTT. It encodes CASSLDNLSSEAFF. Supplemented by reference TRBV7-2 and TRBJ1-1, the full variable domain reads GAGVSQSPSNKVTEKGKDVELRCDPISGHTALYWYRQSLGQGLEFLIYFQGNSAPDKSGLPSDRFSAERTGGSVSTLTIQRTQQEDSAVYLCASSLDNLSSEAFFGQGTRLTVV.